A selection of T cell receptor beta chains follows, all from one sample in a study of cytomegalovirus exposure and HLA in healthy donors. The data were produced by immunoSEQ multiplex PCR, yet TCRdb's version contains in-frame clones alone and is incomplete. The sample shows 150,000 to 200,000 clones, approximately 78% of them seen only once. The specimen was PBMCs. The receptor set was obtained from a male donor in good health and CMV-seronegative. The CDR3 runs from the conserved cysteine through the conserved F or W. The D gene is left open where the match is weak. For some rows the clone size is stated as once, few or many, or as a class when expanded; others skip it.

D gene	J gene	clone size	V gene	CDR3 protein	CDR3 DNA
-	TRBJ2-5	-	TRBV25-1	CASSPPGRGPYQETQYF	TGTGCCAGCAGTCCCCCCGGGCGGGGGCCGTACCAAGAGACCCAGTACTTC
-	TRBJ1-1	-	TRBV6-5	CAGLRTVRNTEAFF	TGTGCCGGCTTGAGGACAGTAAGGAACACTGAAGCTTTCTTT
-	TRBJ2-5	-	TRBV28	CASRAGGETQYF	TGTGCCAGCAGGGCAGGGGGGGAGACCCAGTACTTC
-	TRBJ2-7	-	TRBV6-6	CASSFDTYEQYF	TGTGCCAGCAGTTTCGACACCTACGAGCAGTACTTC
TRBD2	TRBJ2-7	-	TRBV4-1	CASSQTTSGGSGEQYF	TGCGCCAGCAGCCAAACGACTAGCGGGGGTTCGGGCGAGCAGTACTTC
-	TRBJ1-5	-	TRBV7-2	CASSLSGNQPQHF	TGTGCCAGCAGCTTATCAGGGAATCAGCCCCAGCATTTT
-	TRBJ2-7	-	TRBV10-3	CAISDSQRPSYEQYF	TGTGCCATCAGTGACTCCCAGCGGCCCTCCTACGAGCAGTACTTC
-	TRBJ1-3	once	TRBV12-2	CASRLPYKDVRGGGNTIYF	TGTGCAAGTCGCTTACCCTACAAGGACGTACGGGGAGGTGGTAACACCATATATTTT
-	TRBJ2-1	-	TRBV6-5	CASSYSRQLSYNEQFF	TGTGCCAGCAGTTACTCGAGGCAGCTCTCCTACAATGAGCAGTTCTTC
-	TRBJ1-4	-	TRBV7-9	CASREGTEKLFF	TGTGCCAGCAGGGAGGGAACAGAAAAACTGTTTTTT
-	TRBJ2-7	-	TRBV4-3	CASSRDSSYEQYF	TGCGCCAGCAGCCGCGACAGTTCCTACGAGCAGTACTTC
TRBD2	TRBJ2-5	-	TRBV2	CASSRGTSGMVDMRETQYF	TGTGCCAGCAGTCGGGGGACCAGCGGGATGGTTGATATGAGAGAGACCCAGTACTTC
TRBD1	TRBJ2-7	-	TRBV6-1	CASTSGQGDEQYF	TGTGCCAGCACCTCGGGACAGGGGGACGAGCAGTACTTC
TRBD1	TRBJ2-7	-	TRBV7-8	CASSQGVSYEQYF	TGTGCCAGCAGCCAGGGGGTCTCCTACGAGCAGTACTTC
-	TRBJ1-2	-	TRBV5-1	CASSLRRGDYGYTF	TGCGCCAGCAGCTTAAGAAGGGGTGACTATGGCTACACCTTC
-	TRBJ2-7	few	TRBV6-5	CASSYPDIDYEQYF	TGTGCCAGCAGTTATCCGGACATCGACTACGAGCAGTACTTC
-	TRBJ2-1	-	TRBV7-6	CASSLGGDEQFF	TGTGCCAGCAGCTTAGGGGGAGATGAGCAGTTCTTC
TRBD1	TRBJ1-1	-	TRBV14	CASSPGQESEAFF	TGTGCCAGCAGCCCGGGACAGGAGAGTGAAGCTTTCTTT
TRBD1	TRBJ1-1	-	TRBV15	CATSRLQGIAEAFF	TGTGCCACCAGCAGATTACAGGGGATCGCTGAAGCTTTCTTT
-	TRBJ1-5	-	TRBV9	CASSVGAGRNQPQHF	TGTGCCAGCAGCGTAGGTGCAGGGCGCAATCAGCCCCAGCATTTT
-	TRBJ2-1	few	TRBV5-4	CASSFPLLNEQFF	TGTGCCAGCAGCTTTCCTCTTTTGAATGAGCAGTTCTTC
-	TRBJ2-3	once	TRBV20-1	CSADTGTQYF	TGCAGTGCCGACACAGGGACGCAGTATTTT
-	TRBJ1-1	-	TRBV7-2	CASSRTALNTEAFF	TGTGCCAGCAGTCGGACAGCTTTGAACACTGAAGCTTTCTTT
TRBD2	TRBJ2-1	-	TRBV19	CASSNLAGGISYNEQFF	TGTGCCAGTAGCAATCTAGCGGGAGGGATCTCCTACAATGAGCAGTTCTTC
-	TRBJ2-3	-	TRBV4-1	CASSQLGTDTQYF	TGCGCCAGCAGCCAACTAGGCACAGATACGCAGTATTTT
TRBD1	TRBJ2-5	-	TRBV19	CASSGTGMETQYF	TGTGCCAGTTCCGGGACAGGGATGGAGACCCAGTACTTC
TRBD1	TRBJ1-2	-	TRBV5-4	CASSDPGQGPYYGYTF	TGTGCCAGCAGCGACCCCGGACAGGGACCTTACTATGGCTACACCTTC
TRBD1	TRBJ1-1	-	TRBV10-3	CAISEGDRGNTEAFF	TGTGCCATCAGTGAGGGGGACAGGGGGAACACTGAAGCTTTCTTT
TRBD1	TRBJ2-1	-	TRBV5-1	CASSLGQGINEQFF	TGCGCCAGCAGCCTGGGACAGGGGATCAATGAGCAGTTCTTC
-	TRBJ1-4	few	TRBV7-2	CASSPGTSTNEKLFF	TGTGCCAGCAGCCCAGGGACTTCAACTAATGAAAAACTGTTTTTT
TRBD1	TRBJ1-3	-	TRBV19	CASTMGRTGVGGNTIYF	TGTGCCAGTACCATGGGGCGGACAGGGGTCGGCGGAAACACCATATATTTT
TRBD1	TRBJ1-1	few	TRBV20-1	CSARGQFEAFF	TGCAGTGCTAGGGGACAGTTTGAAGCTTTCTTT
-	TRBJ2-1	-	TRBV5-1	CASSLGDYYNEQFF	TGCGCCAGCAGCTTGGGCGACTATTACAATGAGCAGTTCTTC
TRBD2	TRBJ2-1	-	TRBV19	CASSIVPAGVGNEQFF	TGTGCCAGTAGTATAGTGCCAGCGGGAGTGGGGAATGAGCAGTTCTTC
TRBD1	TRBJ1-1	-	TRBV19	CASSRTGGDTEAFF	TGTGCCAGTAGTAGGACAGGGGGGGACACTGAAGCTTTCTTT
-	TRBJ1-1	few	TRBV19	CASSLGGALLNTEAFF	TGTGCCAGTAGCCTGGGGGGGGCCCTATTGAACACTGAAGCTTTCTTT
-	TRBJ2-3	-	TRBV20-1	CSAPQGDTQYF	TGCAGTGCCCCTCAGGGGGATACGCAGTATTTT